This T cell receptor (beta chain) was sequenced in a study of blood T cells in healthy people across ages. A note on this clonotype: What it recognizes is unknown.

This CDR3 has 11 amino acids. The germline V gene has CDR1 SGDLS and CDR2 YYNGEE. V was clipped by 8 bases and J by 4 bases, with 9 bases between them. Using a J-beta primer mix together with a sample-barcoded 5' primer, a second PCR was run for roughly 7 to 12 cycles. TCRdb reprocessed the 5' RACE reads with MiXCR, giving one entry per CDR3 protein. Counted here are about 1.8 million distinct CDR3 sequences, 49% occurring once; the ten biggest clones make up more than 2%. Findings of the study overall: While age rose, TCR beta diversity per million T cells dropped in a roughly linear way.

Sequenced input: blood. This sequence was found in a woman aged 40 to 55 in good health. The rearrangement uses TRBV9 and TRBJ1-1, with D possibly matching TRBD1 (6 bases). CDR3 protein: CASQGSTEAFF. In DNA form, the CDR3 reads TGTGCCAGTCAGGGGAGCACTGAAGCTTTCTTT.